This TCR beta chain was sequenced for a study of blood T cell repertoires in COVID-19 (dated by TCRdb to 2020 to 2021). In the study overall: Samples from collaborators originated in the United States, Italy and Spain and spanned both the acute and convalescent phases of COVID-19. The dataset comprised deeply sampled blood TCRbeta repertoires from subjects exposed to, actively infected with, or recovered from COVID-19. The samples were drawn from the first 160 participants of the ongoing ImmuneRACE study and from about 1,200 subjects provided by 6 global collaborators. The sample metadata nearly always contained a de-identified subject ID, COVID-19 status, age in years and sex. Where HLA class I and class II types were available, the types were taken from metadata supplied by the sample provider, not from assay-based typing. The material from the prospective study consisted of cDNA or gDNA derived from T cells, B-cell-depleted T cells, or PBMCs. The repertoires were made available in a free public database intended to serve as a resource for research on the immune response to SARS-CoV-2. The full study reports these points: The amount of clinical and demographic metadata varied by source and participant and was provided uncurated.

As for this clone: Its binding antigen is unknown. No base quality values were provided; no much bigger clone lies one nucleotide off.

Relative to germline, V is missing 6 bases and J is missing 11 bases, with 12 bases of the junction outside any gene match. Taken from cysteine to phenylalanine, the CDR3 has 14 residues. Of the read, only the CDR3 DNA is kept; its 42 bases are in frame from base 1. For CDR1 and CDR2, the germline V gene (reference sequence) lists LNHDA and SQIVND. In Seattle, one collaborating source enrolled patients while the infection was active and tracked those patients longitudinally over the course of disease. The collaborating institutions used their own protocols to collect whole blood in K2EDTA tubes. For TCRbeta analysis, collaborator samples were shipped as frozen whole blood, as isolated PBMCs, or as DNA extracted from either sample type. The immunoSEQ Assay, a bias-controlled multiplex PCR, was used to amplify TCRbeta CDR3 regions from genomic DNA. In the authors' own workflow: Nucleated cell counts per sample were estimated from amplification of reference gene primers within the assay. Sequence reads were collapsed and filtered to measure the absolute abundance of every unique TCRbeta CDR3 rearrangement. For each sample, productive Simpson clonality was calculated as the square root of Simpson's diversity index over productive rearrangements. This is the immuneACCESS table as TCRdb keeps it, with only in-frame sequences that have V and J called. A part of the clones is gone; compared with another copy, unresolved V genes explain less than half, and the rest is unexplained. The DNA gave D and trimming, while V, J and clone size come from that table. Present in this sample are hundreds of thousands of clones, 75% to 90% of which were seen just once. Of the sample, around 12% falls within the top ten clones.

This TCR was recovered from a woman aged 70 to 79 with COVID-19, enrolled during active disease. The rearranged segments are TRBV19 and TRBJ1-4; 7 middle bases align to TRBD1. The material sequenced was peripheral blood. This receptor has the CDR3 CASSETLTGEKLFF. The sequenced DNA: TGTGCCAGTAGCGAAACCCTCACAGGGGAGAAACTGTTTTTT.